The 24 T cell receptor beta chains below all came from one sample that was sequenced in a study of T cell repertoires in ileal Crohn's disease. Data came from immunoSEQ multiplex PCR; TCRdb stores just in-frame clones and leaves some out. This sample yields about 14,000 clones, of which roughly 82% are seen a single time; roughly 6.3% belongs to the top ten. The sequencing input was ileal tissue. These receptors were obtained from an adult with Crohn's disease.

The CDR3 DNA sequence: TGTGCCAGAAGCCCGTGGGGGGTCGAGCAGTACTTC. It is translated as CARSPWGVEQYF. The rearrangement uses TRBV5-3 and TRBJ2-7; D might be TRBD2 (6 bases). TRBV5-3 is an ORF for which the function is uncertain. Trimming stripped 4 bases from V and 6 bases from J, with 11 bases between. This CDR3 region has 12 residues.

This rearrangement joins TRBV5-1 to TRBJ2-3, with D possibly TRBD2 on 6 matching bases. The ends were cut back, 1 base at V and 0 bases at J, with 15 bases in the middle. This CDR3 contains 17 residues. The germline gives CDR1 SGHRS, CDR2 YFSETQ. The CDR3 reads CASSLFGLGTSTDTQYF. The CDR3 nucleotides are TGCGCCAGCAGCTTGTTTGGGCTAGGGACTAGCACAGATACGCAGTATTTT.

The rearrangement joins TRBV28 to TRBJ1-2; 9 bases line up with TRBD1. CDR1 and CDR2 from the germline V gene are MDHEN and SYDVKM. After removal of 1 base from V and 0 bases from J, the junction contained 3 bases not matched to a gene. The CDR3 covers 16 residues. CDR3 amino acids: CASSLLTGGSNYGYTF. As DNA, the CDR3 is TGTGCCAGCAGTTTATTAACAGGGGGCTCTAACTATGGCTACACCTTC.

The V and J genes are TRBV29-1 and TRBJ1-2; 7 positions match TRBD1. V was pared by 5 bases and J by 4 bases, with 13 bases of the junction left unmatched. CDR1 is SQVTM and CDR2 is ANQGSEA in the germline V gene. The CDR3 is 15 amino acids. The CDR3 bases are TGCAGCGTTTTTCTCCGGGACAGATCCATCTATGGCTACACCTTC. Protein product: CSVFLRDRSIYGYTF.

The chain uses TRBV5-1 and TRBJ2-1, with TRBD2 identical over 7 bases. Germline V CDR1 and CDR2: SGHRS, YFSETQ. The trim removed 3 bases at V and 8 bases at J, leaving 11 bases unmatched. CDR3 length: 15 residues. CDR3 nucleotides: TGCGCCAGCAGCTGGGGGGGTCCGAGGGCTGATGAGCAGTTCTTC. Encoded protein: CASSWGGPRADEQFF.

The chain has TRBV5-1 and TRBJ2-2; TRBD2 might be the D (7 bases). The V end was cut by 4 bases, the J end by 6 bases, with 28 bases between. The CDR3 is made up of 19 amino acids. In germline, CDR1 is SGHRS, CDR2 YFSETQ. CDR3 in amino acids: CASSHGQTLKRDGAGELFF. The CDR3 DNA sequence: TGCGCCAGCAGCCACGGACAGACCCTGAAGCGGGATGGGGCCGGGGAGCTGTTTTTT. Filled out from reference TRBV5-1 and TRBJ2-2, the complete variable domain reads KAGVTQTPRYLIKTRGQQVTLSCSPISGHRSVSWYQQTPGQGLQFLFEYFSETQRNKGNFPGRFSGRQFSNSRSEMNVSTLELGDSALYLCASSHGQTLKRDGAGELFFGEGSRLTVL.

This clone has more than one count but fewer than ten. The V call is TRBV6-5, the J call TRBJ1-6; tentative D call: TRBD1 (6 bases). Trimming removed 4 bases from V and 10 bases from J, with 8 bases in between. The CDR3 is 12 residues long. Germline loops: CDR1 MNHEY, CDR2 SVGAGI. The CDR3 nucleotides read TGTGCCAGCAGTTCAGGGGTCTCACCCCTCCACTTT. Encoded protein: CASSSGVSPLHF.

The J gene is TRBJ2-7, the V gene TRBV6-1, with D possibly being TRBD2 (7 bases). CDR1 and CDR2 (germline): MNHNS, SASEGT. V was pared by 3 bases and J by 7 bases, with 13 bases between. The CDR3 extends over 13 amino acids. The CDR3 bases are TGTGCCAGCAGTGAGGGGGGGGCGCAAGAGCAGTACTTC. Amino acids: CASSEGGAQEQYF.

This clone was recorded once. V gene TRBV11-2 combines with J gene TRBJ2-7; TRBD1 agrees at 7 bases. The germline V gene has CDR1 SGHAT and CDR2 FQNNGV. This CDR3 contains 15 residues. V gave up 5 bases and J gave up 0 bases; unmatched junction bases: 7. The CDR3 here is CASSPSGGPSYEQYF. Here the CDR3 DNA reads TGTGCCAGCAGCCCGTCAGGGGGACCCTCCTACGAGCAGTACTTC.

This clone was detected only once. The CDR3 spells CASSEGGTSDYEQYF. The DNA of the CDR3 is TGTGCCAGCAGTGAAGGCGGGACTAGCGACTACGAGCAGTACTTC. V usage is TRBV25-1 and J usage is TRBJ2-7; the match to TRBD2 covers 10 bases. CDR1 is MGHDK and CDR2 is SYGVNS in the germline V gene. The CDR3 is made up of 15 amino acids. J was trimmed by 3 bases and V by 2 bases; bases with no gene match: 4.

The chain employs TRBV30 and TRBJ1-1; the D gene is possibly TRBD1 (5 bases). Germline assignment: CDR1 GTSNPN and CDR2 SVGIG (reference sequence). CDR3 length equals 13 residues. Trimming left V 2 bases short and J 3 bases short, with 10 bases between. Here the CDR3 DNA reads TGTGCCTGGAGTCCTGGGGCTCACACTGAAGCTTTCTTT. Encoded protein: CAWSPGAHTEAFF.

CDR3 coding DNA: TGCGCCAGCAGTGTTGGCGGGAGCGGAGAGACCCAGTACTTC. This codes for CASSVGGSGETQYF. J is TRBJ2-5 and V is TRBV10-1; the match to TRBD2 covers 7 bases. This CDR3 is 14 amino acids long. The V gene end was trimmed by 4 bases and the J gene end by 4 bases; junction bases not matched to a gene: 6. Germline V gene lookup returns CDR1 WNHNN and CDR2 SYGVQD (reference sequence).

The chain employs TRBV7-3 and TRBJ2-3; the match to TRBD2 covers 9 bases. The germline gives CDR1 SGHTA, CDR2 FQGTGA. This CDR3 comprises 13 residues. The junction had 4 bases not matched to a gene; V was cut back by 8 bases and J by 4 bases. CDR3 coding DNA: TGTGCCAGCGGCGGGGGGGCCGCAGATACGCAGTATTTT. It codes for CASGGGAADTQYF.

In this sample, this clone turned up once. The V and J genes are TRBV6-6 and TRBJ1-3; D gene unclear. Germline V gives CDR1 MNHNY, CDR2 SVGAGI (reference sequence). The germline V and J ends were trimmed by 3 bases and 6 bases, with 9 bases remaining between them. The CDR3 is 13 amino acids. The CDR3 is CASSYEAENTIYF. CDR3 sequence (DNA): TGTGCCAGCAGTTATGAGGCGGAAAACACCATATATTTT.

The V call is TRBV19, the J call TRBJ2-3; 11 nucleotides match TRBD2. V lost 3 bases to trimming and J lost 2 bases; unmatched junction nucleotides: 4. This CDR3 has 16 amino acids. Germline V lookup: CDR1 LNHDA, CDR2 SQIVND (reference sequence). The chain's CDR3 is CASSIGLAGYTDTQYF. CDR3 nucleotides: TGTGCCAGTAGTATTGGACTAGCGGGTTACACAGATACGCAGTATTTT.

J is TRBJ2-7 and V is TRBV7-3, with D hard to call. This CDR3 comprises 12 residues. Trimming took 2 bases from V and 6 from J, leaving 8 bases between them. Germline CDR1 and CDR2: SGHTA and FQGTGA. CDR3 in DNA: TGTGCCAGCAGCTTACCAGGTCTCGAGCAGTACTTC. It yields the protein CASSLPGLEQYF.

The rearrangement joins TRBV7-2 to TRBJ2-5; 8 bases map to TRBD2. Germline V gene sequence: CDR1 SGHTA, CDR2 FQGNSA. Trimming at V came to 4 bases and at J to 1 base, leaving 5 bases not matched to a gene. The CDR3 is 15 amino acids. CDR3 protein: CASSSKTSGQETQYF. The CDR3 nucleotides are TGTGCCAGCAGCTCTAAAACTAGCGGCCAAGAGACCCAGTACTTC.

V gene TRBV5-6 combines with J gene TRBJ2-7; 10 nucleotides line up with TRBD2. The CDR3 spans 15 residues. Per germline, CDR1 SGHDT and CDR2 YYEEEE. J gave up 2 bases and V 1 base, and 3 bases lay outside the gene matches. Here the CDR3 DNA reads TGTGCCAGCAGCTTGATACTAGCGGGGACCTACGAGCAGTACTTC. Amino acid sequence: CASSLILAGTYEQYF.

This chain connects TRBV5-3 to TRBJ1-2, with D tentatively TRBD1 (6 bases). TRBV5-3 is an open reading frame, and its role is uncertain. The germline V and J ends were trimmed by 2 bases and 0 bases, with 17 bases remaining between them. The length of the CDR3 is 17 residues. This CDR3 is CARSLRPLDRTNYGYTF. The CDR3 nucleotides read TGTGCCAGAAGCTTAAGACCACTCGACAGGACTAACTATGGCTACACCTTC.

This rearrangement joins TRBV30 to TRBJ2-7; D is unclear. Per the germline V gene, CDR1 is GTSNPN and CDR2 is SVGIG (reference sequence). Deletions cut 0 bases from V and 2 bases from J, with 14 bases between. The CDR3 consists of 15 residues. The CDR3 DNA reads TGTGCCTGGAGTGTTGGGCAGCTACCAACCTACGAGCAGTACTTC. Its translation is CAWSVGQLPTYEQYF. The entire variable domain, with the rest obtained from reference TRBV30 and TRBJ2-7, is as follows: SQTIHQWPATLVQPVGSPLSLECTVEGTSNPNLYWYRQAAGRGLQLLFYSVGIGQISSEVPQNLSASRPQDRQFILSSKKLLLSDSGFYLCAWSVGQLPTYEQYFGPGTRLTVT.

This chain connects TRBV4-1 to TRBJ1-5, with 7 nucleotides matching TRBD1. The CDR3 has 19 amino acids. CDR1 is MGHRA, CDR2 YSYEKL, per germline. The trim removed 0 bases at V and 0 bases at J, leaving 11 bases unmatched. CDR3 in amino acids: CASSQEEWTGINSNQPQHF. The CDR3, as DNA: TGCGCCAGCAGCCAAGAAGAATGGACAGGAATCAATAGCAATCAGCCCCAGCATTTT.

The genes are TRBV16 and TRBJ2-5, with TRBD1 matching 8 bases. The junction had 8 bases not matched to a gene; V was cut back by 0 bases and J by 5 bases. The CDR3 spans 16 residues. Germline CDR1 and CDR2: KGHSY and FQNENV. The CDR3 here is CASSQSAGGAGETQYF. The CDR3 DNA is TGTGCCAGCAGCCAATCCGCAGGGGGCGCCGGGGAGACCCAGTACTTC.

A few counts support this clone. J is TRBJ2-2 and V is TRBV7-2; 8 bases are a match to TRBD2. Germline trimming cut 2 bases from V and 4 bases from J; bases unmatched to any gene: 6. Germline lookup yields CDR1 SGHTA and CDR2 FQGNSA. The CDR3 contains 16 residues. CDR3 protein: CASSLSSGSATGELFF. The CDR3 DNA reads TGTGCCAGCAGCTTATCGAGCGGGAGTGCCACCGGGGAGCTGTTTTTT.

The J gene is TRBJ2-5, the V gene TRBV11-2; tentative D call: TRBD1 (7 bases). The CDR3 has 15 residues. Germline V CDR1 and CDR2: SGHAT, FQNNGV. V lost 7 bases to trimming and J lost 4 bases, with 19 bases between them. CDR3 bases: TGTGCCAGCACAGGAGGGCAGGGGGTATCAGAGACCCAGTACTTC. It encodes CASTGGQGVSETQYF.